The present T cell receptor (beta chain) was sequenced within a study of T cells after posttransplantation cyclophosphamide. Profiling relied on immunoSEQ multiplex PCR, and the TCRdb table lists in-frame clones only, not all of them. The sample is made up of 44,000 or so clones, none counted only once. This clone was seen at least ten times. The antigen is unknown. CDR1 and CDR2 from the germline V gene are SGDLS and YYNGEE. The V gene lost 0 bases and the J gene lost 5 bases, with 11 bases spanning the gap. The CDR3 runs 14 residues. Overall study findings and caveats: After PTCy, TRB diversity resembled that of CNI/methotrexate controls.

This sequence was found in a man in his forties in good health, CMV-negative, and a related stem cell transplant donor. The J gene is TRBJ1-1, the V gene TRBV9; tentatively, D is TRBD1 (6 bases). Source material: PBMCs. CDR3 residues: CASSVGVRGTEAFF. The CDR3 coding sequence is TGTGCCAGCAGCGTAGGAGTGAGGGGGACTGAAGCTTTCTTT.